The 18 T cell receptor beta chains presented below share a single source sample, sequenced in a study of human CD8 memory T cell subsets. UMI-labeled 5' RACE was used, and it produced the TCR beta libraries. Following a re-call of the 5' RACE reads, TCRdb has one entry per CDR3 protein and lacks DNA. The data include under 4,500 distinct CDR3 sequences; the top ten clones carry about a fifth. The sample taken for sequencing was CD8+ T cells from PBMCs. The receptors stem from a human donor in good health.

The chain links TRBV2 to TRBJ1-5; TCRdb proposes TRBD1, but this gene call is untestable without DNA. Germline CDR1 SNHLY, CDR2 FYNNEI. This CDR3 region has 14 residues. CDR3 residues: CASSGTDSNQPQHF.

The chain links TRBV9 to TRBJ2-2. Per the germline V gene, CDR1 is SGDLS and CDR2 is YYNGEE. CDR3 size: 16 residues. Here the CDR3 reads CASSYSDDRNTGELFF.

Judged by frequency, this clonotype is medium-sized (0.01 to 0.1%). The CDR3 loop is CASSPVGSSYEQYF. This sequence joins TRBV7-9 and TRBJ2-7. CDR1 is SEHNR, CDR2 FQNEAQ, per germline (reference sequence). CDR3 length: 14 amino acids.

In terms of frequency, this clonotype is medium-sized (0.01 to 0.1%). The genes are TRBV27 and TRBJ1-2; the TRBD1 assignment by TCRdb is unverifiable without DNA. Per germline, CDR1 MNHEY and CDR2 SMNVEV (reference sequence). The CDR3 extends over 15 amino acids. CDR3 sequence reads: CASSPGTGMIYGYTF.

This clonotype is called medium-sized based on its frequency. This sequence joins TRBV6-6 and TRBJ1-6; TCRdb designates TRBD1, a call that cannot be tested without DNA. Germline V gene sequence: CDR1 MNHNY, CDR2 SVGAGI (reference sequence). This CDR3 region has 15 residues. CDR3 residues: CASSYSGGFNSPLHF.

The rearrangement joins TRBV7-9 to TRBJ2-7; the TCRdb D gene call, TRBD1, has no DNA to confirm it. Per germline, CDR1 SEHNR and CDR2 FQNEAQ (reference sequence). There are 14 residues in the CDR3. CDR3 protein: CASSLGVRGYEQYF.

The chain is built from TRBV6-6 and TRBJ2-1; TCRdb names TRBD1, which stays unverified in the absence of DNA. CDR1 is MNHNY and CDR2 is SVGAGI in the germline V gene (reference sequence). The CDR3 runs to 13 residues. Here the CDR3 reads CASSYNQGRFEFF.

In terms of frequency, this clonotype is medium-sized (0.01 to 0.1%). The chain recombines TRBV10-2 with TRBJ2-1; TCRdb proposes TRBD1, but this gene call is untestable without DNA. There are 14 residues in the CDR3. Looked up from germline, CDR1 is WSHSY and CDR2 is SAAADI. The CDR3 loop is CASSGSRGQDEQFF.

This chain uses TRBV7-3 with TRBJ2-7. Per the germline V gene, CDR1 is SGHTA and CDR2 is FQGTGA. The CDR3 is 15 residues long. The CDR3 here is CASSFKGTTPYEQYF.

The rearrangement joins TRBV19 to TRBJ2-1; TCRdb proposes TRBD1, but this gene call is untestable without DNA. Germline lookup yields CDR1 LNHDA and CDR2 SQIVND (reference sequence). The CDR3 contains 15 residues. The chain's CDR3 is CASSLTDNPYNEQFF.

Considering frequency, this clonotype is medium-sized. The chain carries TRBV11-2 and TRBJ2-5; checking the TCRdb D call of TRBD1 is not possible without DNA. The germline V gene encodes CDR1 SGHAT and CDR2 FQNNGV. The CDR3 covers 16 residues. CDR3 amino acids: CASSPRWQDEQETQYF. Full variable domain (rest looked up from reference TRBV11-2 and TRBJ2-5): EAGVAQSPRYKIIEKRQSVAFWCNPISGHATLYWYQQILGQGPKLLIQFQNNGVVDDSQLPKDRFSAERLKGVDSTLKIQPAKLEDSAVYLCASSPRWQDEQETQYFGPGTRLLVL.

CDR3 region: CASSPDSGGAFEQFF. V gene TRBV19 combines with J gene TRBJ2-1; TCRdb's D call of TRBD2 is untestable without DNA. Germline CDR1 and CDR2: LNHDA and SQIVND (reference sequence). The CDR3 runs to 15 residues.

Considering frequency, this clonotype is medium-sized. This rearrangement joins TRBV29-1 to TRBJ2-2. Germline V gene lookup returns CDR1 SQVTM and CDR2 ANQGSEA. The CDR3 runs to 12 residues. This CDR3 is CSVDPNTGELFF.

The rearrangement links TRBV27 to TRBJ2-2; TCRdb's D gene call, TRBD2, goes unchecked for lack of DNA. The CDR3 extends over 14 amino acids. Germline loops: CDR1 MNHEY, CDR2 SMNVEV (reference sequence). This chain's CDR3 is CASRWDYRTGELFF.

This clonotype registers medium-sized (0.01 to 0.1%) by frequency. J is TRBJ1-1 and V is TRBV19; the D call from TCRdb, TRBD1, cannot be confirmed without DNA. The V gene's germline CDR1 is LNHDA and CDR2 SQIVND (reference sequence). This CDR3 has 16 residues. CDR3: CASSIGVGQGDTEAFF.

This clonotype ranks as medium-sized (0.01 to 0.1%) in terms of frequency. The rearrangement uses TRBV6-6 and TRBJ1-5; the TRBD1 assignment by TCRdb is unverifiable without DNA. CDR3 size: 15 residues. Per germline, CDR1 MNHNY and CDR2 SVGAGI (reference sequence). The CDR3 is CASSYSTGEDQPQHF.

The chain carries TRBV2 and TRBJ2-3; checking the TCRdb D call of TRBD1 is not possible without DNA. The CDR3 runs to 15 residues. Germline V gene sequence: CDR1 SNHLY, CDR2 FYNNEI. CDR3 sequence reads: CASSSLDSNTDTQYF. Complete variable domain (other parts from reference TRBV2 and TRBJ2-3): EPEVTQTPSHQVTQMGQEVILRCVPISNHLYFYWYRQILGQKVEFLVSFYNNEISEKSEIFDDQFSVERPDGSNFTLKIRSTKLEDSAMYFCASSSLDSNTDTQYFGPGTRLTVL.

CDR3 residues: CASSQAVPGTEKYQETQYF. The chain is built from TRBV3-1 and TRBJ2-5; TCRdb's D call of TRBD1 is untestable without DNA. Germline V CDR1 and CDR2: LGHDT, YNNKEL (reference sequence). The CDR3 consists of 19 residues.